The rows below give T cell receptor beta chains drawn from one sample of a study of shared clonotypes between healthy human individuals. Using immunoSEQ multiplex PCR, the repertoire was profiled, and TCRdb retains in-frame clones only, with some absent. The sample records millions of clones, roughly 96% being singletons. The source material was naive CD4+ T cells sorted from blood. The origin of the receptors is a man aged 18 to 30 in good health. The CDR3 runs from the conserved cysteine through the conserved F or W. The order of the fields is CDR3 protein, CDR3 DNA, D gene, V gene, clone size, J gene. A D gene is named only where the DNA matches it firmly. Only part of the rows carry a size: once, few, many, or a class if the clone is expanded.

CASSPTNTGELFF | TGTGCCAGCAGTCCTACGAACACCGGGGAGCTGTTTTTT | - | TRBV11-3 | few | TRBJ2-2
CASSEVKSSNQPQHF | TGTGCCAGCAGTGAAGTAAAAAGTAGCAATCAGCCCCAGCATTTT | - | TRBV6-1 | - | TRBJ1-5
CASRGGVSNQPQHF | TGTGCCAGCCGGGGGGGCGTGAGCAATCAGCCCCAGCATTTT | - | TRBV2 | - | TRBJ1-5
CASSLPQMSSYEQYF | TGTGCCAGCAGCTTGCCCCAGATGAGCTCCTACGAGCAGTACTTC | - | TRBV5-6 | - | TRBJ2-7
CAISTGGTSYEQYF | TGTGCCATCTCGACAGGGGGAACGTCCTACGAGCAGTACTTC | TRBD1 | TRBV10-3 | - | TRBJ2-7
CASRRDPPNTGELFF | TGTGCCAGCAGGCGGGACCCCCCGAACACCGGGGAGCTGTTTTTT | - | TRBV28 | - | TRBJ2-2
CASSLGVQYGYTF | TGTGCCAGCAGCTTAGGGGTTCAATATGGCTACACCTTC | - | TRBV7-2 | - | TRBJ1-2
CASSYRDRGTDTQYF | TGTGCCAGCAGTTACCGGGACCGAGGCACAGATACGCAGTATTTT | - | TRBV6-6 | - | TRBJ2-3
CASSLGQVINNEQFF | TGTGCCAGCAGCTTAGGACAGGTAATCAACAATGAGCAGTTCTTC | - | TRBV7-9 | - | TRBJ2-1
CASSEVNNSPLHF | TGTGCCAGCAGTGAAGTGAATAATTCACCCCTCCACTTT | - | TRBV2 | - | TRBJ1-6
CASSISLPNTEAFF | TGTGCCAGTAGTATAAGTCTGCCGAACACTGAAGCTTTCTTT | - | TRBV19 | - | TRBJ1-1
CASSRWCSIQYF | TGTGCCAGCAGCAGATGGTGTAGTATTCAGTACTTC | - | TRBV11-3 | - | TRBJ2-4
CASSQVGQGRQFF | TGCGCCAGCAGCCAAGTGGGTCAGGGACGGCAGTTCTTC | - | TRBV4-1 | - | TRBJ2-1
CASSFEKNIQYF | TGCGCCAGCAGCTTCGAGAAAAACATTCAGTACTTC | - | TRBV5-1 | - | TRBJ2-4
CASRRRLQETQYF | TGTGCCAGCAGGAGACGGTTACAAGAGACCCAGTACTTC | - | TRBV7-9 | - | TRBJ2-5
CSDSTGLWNGYTF | TGCAGCGACTCGACTGGACTGTGGAATGGCTACACCTTC | - | TRBV29-1 | once | TRBJ1-2
CASRGAASQPQHF | TGTGCCAGCAGAGGGGCAGCATCCCAGCCCCAGCATTTT | - | TRBV6-5 | - | TRBJ1-5
CASSLDSGNQPQHF | TGTGCCAGCAGCCTAGACAGCGGCAATCAGCCCCAGCATTTT | - | TRBV6-1 | - | TRBJ1-5
CASREPRGGVRQPQHF | TGTGCCAGCAGGGAACCCAGGGGAGGGGTTCGTCAGCCCCAGCATTTT | - | TRBV2 | - | TRBJ1-5
CASSYPGHSETQYF | TGTGCCAGCAGTTACCCAGGACACTCGGAGACCCAGTACTTC | - | TRBV6-5 | - | TRBJ2-5
CASSQEQGPYEQYF | TGCGCCAGCAGCCAAGAGCAGGGTCCCTACGAGCAGTACTTC | - | TRBV4-3 | - | TRBJ2-7
CASSPGTGFRDTQYF | TGCGCCAGCAGTCCCGGGACAGGCTTTCGGGATACGCAGTATTTT | TRBD1 | TRBV5-1 | - | TRBJ2-3